This passage covers 5 T cell receptor beta chains from one sample sequenced in a study of blood T cells in healthy people across ages. Then a second PCR, running roughly 7 to 11 cycles, was carried out with a sample-barcoded 5' primer and a J-beta primer mix. MiXCR, applied by TCRdb to the 5' RACE reads, yields one record per CDR3 protein. The sample has hundreds of thousands of distinct CDR3 sequences; about 42% are singletons. Sequenced input: blood. The receptors originated from a man aged 60 to 69 in good health.

This clonotype was counted only a few times. The V call is TRBV15, the J call TRBJ2-1; tentatively, D is TRBD1 (6 bases). Germline V gene sequence: CDR1 LNHNV, CDR2 YYDKDF (reference sequence). Trimming took off 0 bases at V and 9 bases at J, with 9 bases between the two ends. The CDR3 covers 13 residues. CDR3 region: CATSREGGIEQFF. CDR3 nucleotides: TGTGCCACCAGCAGAGAAGGGGGTATTGAGCAGTTCTTC.

This clonotype was seen more than once but under ten times. The V gene is TRBV14, the J gene TRBJ2-7; D is possibly TRBD1 (7 bases). V was trimmed by 1 base and J by 4 bases, leaving 14 bases between them. Germline V CDR1 and CDR2: SGHDN, FVKESK. CDR3 length: 15 residues. CDR3 loop: CASSQVQGGRYEQYF. Here the CDR3 DNA reads TGTGCCAGCAGCCAAGTCCAGGGGGGACGGTACGAGCAGTACTTC.

On this clonotype: Just one base apart from a much larger clone, this may be a read error. This rearrangement joins TRBV7-2 to TRBJ1-5; a weak D match, TRBD1 (5 bases). Per the germline V gene, CDR1 is SGHTA and CDR2 is FQGNSA. This CDR3 is 13 amino acids long. Trimming removed 3 bases from V and 5 bases from J, with 8 bases in between. The CDR3 reads CASSLGDYQPQHF. CDR3 nucleotides: TGTGCCAGCAGCTTGGGGGATTATCAGCCCCAGCATTTT.

This clonotype was counted only a few times. V is TRBV15 and J is TRBJ2-5, with D possibly matching TRBD1 (7 bases). With 3 bases removed from V and 4 bases from J, the gap between germline ends came to 15 bases. This CDR3 contains 15 residues. Germline V gene sequence: CDR1 LNHNV, CDR2 YYDKDF (reference sequence). Here the CDR3 DNA reads TGTGCCACCAGCAGGAATAGACAGGGAGGAGAGACCCAGTACTTC. Translating it yields CATSRNRQGGETQYF.

This clonotype was seen ten or more times. CDR3 loop: CASSSVGLLEQYF. The CDR3 region has the DNA TGTGCCAGCAGCTCGGTGGGACTTCTTGAGCAGTACTTC. This sequence joins TRBV5-5 and TRBJ2-7, with D possibly matching TRBD2 (6 bases). The CDR3 has 13 amino acids. CDR1 and CDR2 (germline): SGHKS, YYEKEE (reference sequence). Trimming cost V 3 bases and J 7 bases, with 14 bases left between them.